A single TCR beta chain is shown here with its context. The CDR3 sequence is 13 residues long. V shed 5 bases and J shed 9 bases, with 16 bases lying between them. This record belongs to a study of blood T cell repertoires in COVID-19. Whole-study context: Collection of acute and convalescent COVID-19 samples took place in the United States, Italy and Spain.

Study processing details: Scientists estimated how many nucleated cells there were by amplifying reference gene primers. TCRdb's table, derived via immunoSEQ multiplex PCR, lists solely in-frame clones and lacks some. V and J calls and clone size follow that table, whereas D and trimming were derived from the DNA. The data show about 410,000 clones, 70% to 90% seen once. This clonotype was sampled from a woman aged 25 to 39 with active or convalescent COVID-19. The sequencing input was peripheral blood. The V call is TRBV12-3 or TRBV12-4, the J call TRBJ1-2; D gene ambiguous. Here the CDR3 DNA reads TGTGCCAGCAGTCGAGACGGCCCACAGAGCTACACCTTC. Its translation is CASSRDGPQSYTF.